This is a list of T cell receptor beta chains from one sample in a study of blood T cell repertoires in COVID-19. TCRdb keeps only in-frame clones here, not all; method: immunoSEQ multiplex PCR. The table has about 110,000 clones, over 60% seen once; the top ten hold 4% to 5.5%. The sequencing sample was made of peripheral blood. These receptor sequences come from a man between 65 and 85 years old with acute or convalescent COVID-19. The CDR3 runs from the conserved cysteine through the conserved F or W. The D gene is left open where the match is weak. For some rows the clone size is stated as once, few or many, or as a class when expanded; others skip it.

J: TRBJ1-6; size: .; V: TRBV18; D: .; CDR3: CASSPPTLQKNSPLHF; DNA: TGTGCCAGCTCACCGCCAACCCTACAGAAGAATTCACCCCTCCACTTT
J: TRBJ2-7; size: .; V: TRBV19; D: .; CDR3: CASSIDTLTGHYEQYF; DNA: TGTGCCAGTAGTATAGACACTCTGACAGGCCACTACGAGCAGTACTTC
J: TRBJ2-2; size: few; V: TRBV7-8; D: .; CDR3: CASSINTGGWNTGELFF; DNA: TGTGCCAGCAGCATAAACACGGGGGGCTGGAACACCGGGGAGCTGTTTTTT
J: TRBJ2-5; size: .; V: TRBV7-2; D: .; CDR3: CASSLGGLQETQYF; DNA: TGTGCCAGCAGCTTAGGCGGATTACAAGAGACCCAGTACTTC
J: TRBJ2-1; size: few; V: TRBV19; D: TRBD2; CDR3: CASSLGTSFPNEQFF; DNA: TGTGCCAGTAGTCTGGGGACTAGCTTTCCCAATGAGCAGTTCTTC
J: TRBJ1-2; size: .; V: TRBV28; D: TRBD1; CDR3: CASSLGQVNGYTF; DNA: TGTGCCAGCAGTTTGGGACAGGTGAATGGCTACACCTTC
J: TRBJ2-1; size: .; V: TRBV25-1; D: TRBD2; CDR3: CASSENGGDYNEQFF; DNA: TGTGCCAGCAGTGAGAATGGGGGGGACTACAATGAGCAGTTCTTC
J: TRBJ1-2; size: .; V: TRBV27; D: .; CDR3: CASSLGAPYGYTF; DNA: TGTGCCAGCAGTTTAGGGGCCCCCTATGGCTACACCTTC
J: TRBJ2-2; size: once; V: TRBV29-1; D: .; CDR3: CSGREHQGTGELFF; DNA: TGCAGCGGGAGAGAACACCAGGGTACCGGGGAGCTGTTTTTT
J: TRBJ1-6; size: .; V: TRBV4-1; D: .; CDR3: CASSQELGTSPLHF; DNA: TGCGCCAGCAGCCAAGAACTGGGCACTTCACCCCTCCACTTT
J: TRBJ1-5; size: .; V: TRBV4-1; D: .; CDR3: CASSQEFVTGTIQPQHF; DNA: TGCGCCAGCAGCCAAGAATTTGTAACAGGGACGATTCAGCCCCAGCATTTT
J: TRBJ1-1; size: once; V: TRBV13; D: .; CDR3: CASSQTETEAFF; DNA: TGTGCCAGCAGCCAAACGGAGACTGAAGCTTTCTTT
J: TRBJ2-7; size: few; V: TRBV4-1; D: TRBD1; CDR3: CASSQGGLVGQGTQEQYF; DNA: TGCGCCAGCAGCCAAGGGGGGTTGGTAGGACAGGGGACCCAAGAGCAGTACTTC
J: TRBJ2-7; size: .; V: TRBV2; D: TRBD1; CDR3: CASSPTGGGQYF; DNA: TGTGCCAGCAGTCCGACAGGGGGCGGGCAGTACTTC
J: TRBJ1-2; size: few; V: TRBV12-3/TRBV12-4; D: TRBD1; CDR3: CASSSQGVSGYTF; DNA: TGTGCCAGCAGTTCCCAGGGGGTGAGTGGCTACACCTTC
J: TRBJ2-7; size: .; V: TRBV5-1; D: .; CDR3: CASSPRSEVTYEQYF; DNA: TGCGCCAGCAGCCCCCGGTCGGAGGTGACCTACGAGCAGTACTTC
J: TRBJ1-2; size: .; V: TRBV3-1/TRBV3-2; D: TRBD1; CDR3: CASNQGQGLSYYGYTF; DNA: TGTGCCAGCAACCAAGGACAGGGGCTTTCTTACTATGGCTACACCTTC
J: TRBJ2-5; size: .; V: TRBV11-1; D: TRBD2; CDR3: CASSRRGGWQETQYF; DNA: TGTGCCAGCAGCCGACGGGGGGGCTGGCAAGAGACCCAGTACTTC
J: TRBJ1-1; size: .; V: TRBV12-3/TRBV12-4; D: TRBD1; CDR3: CASSRDRVVAFF; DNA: TGTGCCAGCAGCCGAGACAGGGTCGTTGCTTTCTTT
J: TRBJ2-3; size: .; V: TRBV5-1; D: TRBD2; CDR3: CASGAGVADTQYF; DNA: TGCGCCAGCGGCGCGGGGGTTGCAGATACGCAGTATTTT
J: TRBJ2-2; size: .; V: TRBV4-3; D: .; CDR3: CASSQLQNTGELFF; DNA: TGCGCCAGCAGCCAATTACAGAACACCGGGGAGCTGTTTTTT
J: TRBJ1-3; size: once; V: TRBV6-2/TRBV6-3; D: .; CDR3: CASSYGGIHSGNTIYF; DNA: TGTGCCAGCAGTTACGGGGGGATTCACTCTGGAAACACCATATATTTT
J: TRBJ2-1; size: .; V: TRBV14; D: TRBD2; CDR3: CASSHGGLAGSYNEQFF; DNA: TGTGCCAGCAGCCACGGGGGACTAGCGGGCTCCTACAATGAGCAGTTCTTC
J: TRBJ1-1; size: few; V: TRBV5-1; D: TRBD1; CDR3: CASSRTGRAAEAFF; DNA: TGCGCCAGCAGCCGGACAGGGAGGGCTGCTGAAGCTTTCTTT
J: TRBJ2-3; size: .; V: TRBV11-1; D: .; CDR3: CASSLAARDTQYF; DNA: TGTGCCAGCAGCTTAGCGGCGCGGGATACGCAGTATTTT
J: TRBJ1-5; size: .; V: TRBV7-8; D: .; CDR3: CASSSSEYQHF; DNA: TGTGCCAGCAGCTCCTCGGAGTACCAGCATTTT
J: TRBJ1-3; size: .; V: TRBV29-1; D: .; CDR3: CSVRRDNADTIYF; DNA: TGCAGCGTTCGCCGGGACAACGCGGACACCATATATTTT
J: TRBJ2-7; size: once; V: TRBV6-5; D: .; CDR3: CASSYAQDSYEQYF; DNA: TGTGCCAGCAGTTACGCGCAGGACTCCTACGAGCAGTACTTC
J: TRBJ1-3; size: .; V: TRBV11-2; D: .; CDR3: CASSPNLGGGAAGNTIYF; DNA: TGTGCCAGCAGCCCAAATCTTGGTGGAGGGGCAGCTGGAAACACCATATATTTT
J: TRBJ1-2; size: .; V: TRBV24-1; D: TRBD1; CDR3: CATHGDRDGYTF; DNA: TGTGCCACCCACGGGGACAGAGATGGCTACACCTTC
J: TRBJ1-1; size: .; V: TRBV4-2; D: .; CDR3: CASSRGDGPQIAAFF; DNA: TGTGCCAGCAGCCGCGGTGACGGCCCCCAAATTGCAGCTTTCTTT
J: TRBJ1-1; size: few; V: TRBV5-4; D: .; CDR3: CASSSDPLRGTEAFF; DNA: TGTGCCAGCAGCTCGGACCCTTTAAGGGGCACTGAAGCTTTCTTT
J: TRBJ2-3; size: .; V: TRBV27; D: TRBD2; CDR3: CASSPRLAGGRDTQYF; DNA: TGTGCCAGCAGTCCTAGACTAGCGGGGGGGCGGGATACGCAGTATTTT
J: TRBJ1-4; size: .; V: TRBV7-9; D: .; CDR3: CASRPRGGSEKLFF; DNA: TGTGCCAGCAGGCCCCGGGGGGGTAGTGAAAAACTGTTTTTT
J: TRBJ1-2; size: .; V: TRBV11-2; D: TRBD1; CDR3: CASSLGTGGANYGYTF; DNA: TGTGCCAGCAGCTTAGGTACAGGGGGTGCTAACTATGGCTACACCTTC
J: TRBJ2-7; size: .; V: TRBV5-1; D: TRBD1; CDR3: CASSFQGTGFGEQYF; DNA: TGCGCCAGCAGTTTTCAGGGGACAGGGTTCGGCGAGCAGTACTTC
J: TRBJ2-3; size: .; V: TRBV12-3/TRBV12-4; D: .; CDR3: CASSFGGTDTQYF; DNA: TGTGCCAGCAGTTTCGGTGGCACAGATACGCAGTATTTT
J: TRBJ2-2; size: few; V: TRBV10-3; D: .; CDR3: CAISEQAGGTGELFF; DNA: TGTGCCATCAGTGAACAGGCCGGGGGCACCGGGGAGCTGTTTTTT
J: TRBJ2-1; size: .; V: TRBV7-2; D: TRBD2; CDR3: CASTRTSGGYEQFF; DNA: TGTGCCAGTACACGGACTAGCGGGGGGTATGAGCAGTTCTTC
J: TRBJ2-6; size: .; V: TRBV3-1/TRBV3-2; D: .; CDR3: CASSQSGAFSGANVLTF; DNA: TGTGCCAGCAGCCAAAGTGGGGCCTTTTCTGGGGCCAACGTCCTGACTTTC
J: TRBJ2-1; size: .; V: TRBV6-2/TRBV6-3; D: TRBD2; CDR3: CASSYGRASGDQGDEQFF; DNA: TGTGCCAGCAGTTACGGAAGGGCTAGCGGGGATCAGGGGGATGAGCAGTTCTTC
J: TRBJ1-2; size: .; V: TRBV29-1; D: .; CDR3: CSVEDLDRPEGTGYGYTF; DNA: TGCAGCGTTGAAGATTTAGACCGGCCGGAGGGAACGGGCTATGGCTACACCTTC
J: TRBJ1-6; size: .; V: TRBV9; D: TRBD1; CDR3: CASSATPGQGAAPLHF; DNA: TGTGCCAGCAGCGCCACCCCGGGACAGGGGGCTGCACCCCTCCACTTT
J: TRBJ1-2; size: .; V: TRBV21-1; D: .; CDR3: CASGMTGNYGYTF; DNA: TGTGCCAGCGGAATGACAGGGAACTATGGCTACACCTTC
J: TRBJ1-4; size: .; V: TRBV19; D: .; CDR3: CASSDSRNEKLFF; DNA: TGTGCCAGTAGTGACAGTCGTAATGAAAAACTGTTTTTT